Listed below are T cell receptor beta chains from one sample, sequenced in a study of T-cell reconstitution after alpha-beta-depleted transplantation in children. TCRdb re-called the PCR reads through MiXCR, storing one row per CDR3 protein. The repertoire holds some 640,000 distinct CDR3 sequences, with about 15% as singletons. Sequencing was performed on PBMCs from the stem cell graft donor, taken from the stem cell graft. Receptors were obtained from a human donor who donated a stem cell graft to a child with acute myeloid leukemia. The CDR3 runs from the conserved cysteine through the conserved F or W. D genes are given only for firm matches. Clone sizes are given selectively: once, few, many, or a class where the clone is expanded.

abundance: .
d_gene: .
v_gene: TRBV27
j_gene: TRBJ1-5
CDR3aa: CATGSVQPQHF
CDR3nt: TGTGCCACCGGGAGCGTACAGCCCCAGCATTTT

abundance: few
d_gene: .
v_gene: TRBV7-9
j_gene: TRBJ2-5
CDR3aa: CASSLGVRQSQETQYF
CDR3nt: TGTGCCAGCAGCCTAGGGGTTAGACAGTCCCAAGAGACCCAGTACTTC

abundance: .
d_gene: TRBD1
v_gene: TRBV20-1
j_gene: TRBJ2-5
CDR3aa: CSAAKGQGFQETQYF
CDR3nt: TGCAGTGCCGCCAAGGGACAGGGGTTTCAAGAGACCCAGTACTTC

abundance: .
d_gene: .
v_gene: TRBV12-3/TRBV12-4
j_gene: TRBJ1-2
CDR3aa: CASTHRGNGYTF
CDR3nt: TGTGCCAGCACCCATAGGGGGAATGGCTACACCTTC

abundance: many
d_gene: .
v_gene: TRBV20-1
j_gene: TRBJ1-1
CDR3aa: CSARVGLWNTEAFF
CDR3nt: TGCAGTGCTAGAGTCGGTCTTTGGAACACTGAAGCTTTCTTT

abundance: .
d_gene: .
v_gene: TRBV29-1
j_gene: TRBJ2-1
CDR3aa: CSVLVSYNEQFF
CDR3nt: TGCAGCGTTCTCGTCTCCTACAATGAGCAGTTCTTC

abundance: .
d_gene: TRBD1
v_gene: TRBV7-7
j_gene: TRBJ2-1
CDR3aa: CASSSGTGRSDEQFF
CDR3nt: TGTGCCAGCAGCTCCGGGACAGGGAGGTCGGATGAGCAGTTCTTC

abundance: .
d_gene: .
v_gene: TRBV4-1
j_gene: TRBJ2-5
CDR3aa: CASSQSVEVGWETQYF
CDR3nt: TGCGCCAGCAGCCAGTCCGTCGAGGTCGGGTGGGAGACCCAGTACTTC

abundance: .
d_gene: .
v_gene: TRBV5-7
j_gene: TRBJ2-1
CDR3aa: CASSFGHSIGRNEQFF
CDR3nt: TGTGCCAGCAGCTTCGGCCACAGTATTGGGCGCAATGAGCAGTTCTTC

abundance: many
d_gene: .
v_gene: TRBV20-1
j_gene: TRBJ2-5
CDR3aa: CSARDPTGSQETQYF
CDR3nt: TGCAGTGCTAGAGATCCAACAGGGTCGCAAGAGACCCAGTACTTC

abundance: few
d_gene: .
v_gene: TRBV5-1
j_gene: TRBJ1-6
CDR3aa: CASSLNWVPNSPLHF
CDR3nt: TGCGCCAGCAGCTTGAACTGGGTGCCAAATTCACCCCTCCACTTT

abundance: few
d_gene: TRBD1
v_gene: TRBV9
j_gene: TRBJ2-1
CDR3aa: CASSVRASTGGTYNEQFF
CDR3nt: TGTGCCAGCAGCGTAAGAGCATCGACAGGGGGCACCTACAATGAGCAGTTCTTC

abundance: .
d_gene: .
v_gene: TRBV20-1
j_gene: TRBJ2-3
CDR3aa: CSASIDRRTTDTQYF
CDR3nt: TGCAGTGCAAGCATCGACAGGCGAACCACAGATACGCAGTATTTT

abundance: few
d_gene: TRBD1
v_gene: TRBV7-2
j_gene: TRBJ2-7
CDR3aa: CASGQGASYEQYF
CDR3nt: TGTGCCAGCGGACAGGGGGCGAGCTACGAGCAGTACTTC

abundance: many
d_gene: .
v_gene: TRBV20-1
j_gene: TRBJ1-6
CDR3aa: CSAAGRGNSPLHF
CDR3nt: TGCAGTGCCGCGGGGCGGGGTAATTCACCCCTCCACTTT

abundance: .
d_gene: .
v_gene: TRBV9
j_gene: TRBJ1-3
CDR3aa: CASSVASQGNTIYF
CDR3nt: TGTGCCAGCAGCGTAGCAAGTCAGGGGAACACCATATATTTT

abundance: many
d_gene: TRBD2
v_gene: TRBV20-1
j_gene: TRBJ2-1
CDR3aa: CSASPAGGLYNEQFF
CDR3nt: TGCAGTGCTAGCCCCGCGGGGGGTCTTTACAATGAGCAGTTCTTC

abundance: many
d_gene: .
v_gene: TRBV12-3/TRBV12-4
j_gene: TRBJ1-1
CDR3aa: CASSKTVGGTEAFF
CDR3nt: TGTGCCAGCAGCAAGACTGTAGGAGGGACTGAAGCTTTCTTT

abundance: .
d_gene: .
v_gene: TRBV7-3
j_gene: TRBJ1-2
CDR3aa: CASSWGGENYGYTF
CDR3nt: TGTGCCAGCAGCTGGGGAGGAGAGAACTATGGCTACACCTTC

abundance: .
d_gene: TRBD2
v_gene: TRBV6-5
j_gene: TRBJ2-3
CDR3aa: CASSPTSGGAFSPDTQYF
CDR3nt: TGTGCCAGCAGTCCGACTAGCGGGGGGGCCTTCTCCCCAGATACGCAGTATTTT

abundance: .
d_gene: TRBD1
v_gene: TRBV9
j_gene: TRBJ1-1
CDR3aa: CASSLPTGLLTEAFF
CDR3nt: TGTGCCAGCAGCCTGCCGACAGGGCTCCTCACTGAAGCTTTCTTT

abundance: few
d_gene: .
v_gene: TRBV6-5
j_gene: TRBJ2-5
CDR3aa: CASSYLPLAVETQYF
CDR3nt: TGTGCCAGCAGTTACCTCCCCCTGGCAGTCGAGACCCAGTACTTC

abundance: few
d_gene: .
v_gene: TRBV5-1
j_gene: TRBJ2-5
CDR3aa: CASSRASAGETQYF
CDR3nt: TGCGCCAGCAGCCGCGCTTCCGCCGGAGAGACCCAGTACTTC

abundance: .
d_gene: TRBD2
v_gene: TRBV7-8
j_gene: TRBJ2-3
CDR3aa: CASIFGGGATDTQYF
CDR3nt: TGTGCCAGCATATTTGGCGGGGGGGCTACAGATACGCAGTATTTT

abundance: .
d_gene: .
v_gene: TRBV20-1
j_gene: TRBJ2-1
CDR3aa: CSARQGGGNEQFF
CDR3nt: TGCAGTGCTCGGCAGGGGGGAGGCAATGAGCAGTTCTTC

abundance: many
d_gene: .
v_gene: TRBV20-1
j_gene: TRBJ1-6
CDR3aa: CSAPGQWYNSPLHF
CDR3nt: TGCAGTGCACCGGGACAATGGTATAATTCACCCCTCCACTTT

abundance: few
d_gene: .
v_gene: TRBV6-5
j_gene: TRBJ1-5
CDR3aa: CASSYYSPSEGGSQHF
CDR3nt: TGTGCCAGCAGTTACTATAGTCCATCTGAAGGAGGGTCCCAGCATTTT

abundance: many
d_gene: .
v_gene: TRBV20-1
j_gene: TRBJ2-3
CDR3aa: CSAREGWSYTQYF
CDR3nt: TGCAGTGCTAGAGAGGGGTGGTCGTATACGCAGTATTTT

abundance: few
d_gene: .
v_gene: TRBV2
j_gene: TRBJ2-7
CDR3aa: CASSEVGVTYEQYF
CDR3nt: TGTGCCAGCAGTGAAGTGGGGGTGACCTACGAGCAGTACTTC

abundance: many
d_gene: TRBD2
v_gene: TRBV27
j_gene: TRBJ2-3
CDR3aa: CASSFKRGGTDTQYF
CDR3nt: TGTGCCAGCAGTTTTAAGCGGGGGGGAACAGATACGCAGTATTTT

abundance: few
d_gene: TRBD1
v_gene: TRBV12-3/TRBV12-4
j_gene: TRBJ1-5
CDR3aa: CASSFWETGGPDSNQPQHF
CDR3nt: TGTGCCAGCAGTTTCTGGGAAACAGGGGGCCCGGATAGCAATCAGCCCCAGCATTTT

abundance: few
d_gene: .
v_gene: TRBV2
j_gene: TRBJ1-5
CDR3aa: CASSDGTGYGNQPQHF
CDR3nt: TGTGCCAGCAGTGATGGGACGGGCTATGGCAATCAGCCCCAGCATTTT

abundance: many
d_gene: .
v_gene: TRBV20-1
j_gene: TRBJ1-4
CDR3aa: CSARDQPGGISLFF
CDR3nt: TGCAGTGCTAGAGATCAACCGGGGGGAATTTCGCTGTTTTTT

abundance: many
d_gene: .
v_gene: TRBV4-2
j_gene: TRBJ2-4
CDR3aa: CASSQDDRRGIQYF
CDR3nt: TGTGCCAGCAGCCAAGATGACAGGAGGGGCATTCAGTACTTC

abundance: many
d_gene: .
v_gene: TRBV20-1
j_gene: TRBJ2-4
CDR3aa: CSARDVSGTKNIQYF
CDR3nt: TGCAGTGCTAGAGATGTTTCAGGAACCAAAAACATTCAGTACTTC

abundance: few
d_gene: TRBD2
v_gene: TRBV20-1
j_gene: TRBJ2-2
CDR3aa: CSAPGGGTGELFF
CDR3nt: TGCAGTGCCCCGGGGGGGGGAACCGGGGAGCTGTTTTTT

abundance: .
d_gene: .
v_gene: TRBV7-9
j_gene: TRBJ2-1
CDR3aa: CASSWTANNEQFF
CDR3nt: TGTGCCAGCAGCTGGACAGCTAACAATGAGCAGTTCTTC

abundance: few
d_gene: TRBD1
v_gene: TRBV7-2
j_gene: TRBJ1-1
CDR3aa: CASSPRTGRTTEAFF
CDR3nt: TGTGCCAGCAGCCCTCGGACAGGGAGGACCACTGAAGCTTTCTTT

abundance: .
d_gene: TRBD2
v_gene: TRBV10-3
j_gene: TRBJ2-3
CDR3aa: CATGLAGGPDTQYF
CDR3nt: TGTGCCACTGGACTAGCGGGGGGACCAGATACGCAGTATTTT

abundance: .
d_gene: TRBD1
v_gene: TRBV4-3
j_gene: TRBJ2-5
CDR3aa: CASSQELDRASKETQYF
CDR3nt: TGCGCCAGCAGCCAAGAATTGGACAGGGCAAGCAAAGAGACCCAGTACTTC

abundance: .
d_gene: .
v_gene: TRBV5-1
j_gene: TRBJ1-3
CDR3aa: CASGTAEGVGRNTIYF
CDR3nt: TGCGCCAGCGGCACCGCGGAAGGTGTGGGGCGAAACACCATATATTTT

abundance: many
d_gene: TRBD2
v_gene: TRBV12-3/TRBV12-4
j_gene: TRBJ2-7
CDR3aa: CASSALAGGAYEQYF
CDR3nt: TGTGCCAGCAGTGCTCTAGCGGGGGGTGCCTACGAGCAGTACTTC

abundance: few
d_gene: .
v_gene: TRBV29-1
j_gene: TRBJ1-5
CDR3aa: CSVKVQGRGQPQHF
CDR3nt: TGCAGCGTTAAAGTCCAGGGACGGGGACAGCCCCAGCATTTT

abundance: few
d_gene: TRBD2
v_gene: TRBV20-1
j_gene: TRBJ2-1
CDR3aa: CSARAGTSVSEQFF
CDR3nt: TGCAGTGCTAGAGCCGGGACTAGTGTGTCTGAGCAGTTCTTC

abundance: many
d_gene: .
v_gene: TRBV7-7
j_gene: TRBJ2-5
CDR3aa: CASSARGFETQYF
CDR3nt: TGTGCCAGCAGCGCCAGGGGCTTCGAGACCCAGTACTTC

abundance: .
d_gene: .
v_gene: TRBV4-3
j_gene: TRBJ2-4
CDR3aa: CASSSGGGGNIQYF
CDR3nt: TGCGCCAGCTCCTCGGGCGGGGGCGGAAACATTCAGTACTTC

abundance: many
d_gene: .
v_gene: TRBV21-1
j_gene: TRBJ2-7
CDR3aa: CASITTCKHPPNYEQYF
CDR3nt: TGTGCCAGCATTACAACCTGCAAACACCCGCCCAACTACGAGCAGTACTTC

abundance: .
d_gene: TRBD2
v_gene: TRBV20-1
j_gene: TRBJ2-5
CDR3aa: CSASPSGGLGETQYF
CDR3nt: TGCAGTGCTAGCCCTAGCGGGGGTTTGGGGGAGACCCAGTACTTC

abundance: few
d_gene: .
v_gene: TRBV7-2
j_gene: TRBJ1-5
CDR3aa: CASSFEQKRSNQPQHF
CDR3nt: TGTGCCAGCAGCTTCGAACAGAAGCGAAGCAATCAGCCCCAGCATTTT

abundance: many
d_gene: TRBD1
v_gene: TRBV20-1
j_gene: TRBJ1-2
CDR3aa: CSAVDRGYGYTF
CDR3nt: TGCAGTGCTGTTGACAGGGGCTATGGCTACACCTTC

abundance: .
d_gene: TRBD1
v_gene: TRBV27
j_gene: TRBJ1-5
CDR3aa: CASSRTGAFQPQHF
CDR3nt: TGTGCCAGCAGCCGTACAGGGGCCTTTCAGCCCCAGCATTTT

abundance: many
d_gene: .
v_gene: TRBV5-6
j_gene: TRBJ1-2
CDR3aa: CASSANRANYGYTF
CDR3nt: TGTGCCAGCAGCGCCAACAGGGCTAACTATGGCTACACCTTC